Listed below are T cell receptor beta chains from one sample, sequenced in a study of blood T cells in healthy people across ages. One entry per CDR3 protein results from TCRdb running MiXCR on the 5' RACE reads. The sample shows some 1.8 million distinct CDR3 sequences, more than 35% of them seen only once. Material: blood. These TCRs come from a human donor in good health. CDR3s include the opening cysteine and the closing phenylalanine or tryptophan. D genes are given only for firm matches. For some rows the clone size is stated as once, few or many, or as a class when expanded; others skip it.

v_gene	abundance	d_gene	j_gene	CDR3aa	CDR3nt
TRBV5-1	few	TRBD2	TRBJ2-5	CASSSRLAGHGGETQYF	TGCGCCAGCAGCTCAAGACTAGCGGGGCATGGTGGAGAGACCCAGTACTTC
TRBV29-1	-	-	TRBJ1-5	CSVASDSQGGQPQHF	TGCAGCGTTGCCTCGGACTCCCAGGGAGGTCAGCCCCAGCATTTT
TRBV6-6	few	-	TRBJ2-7	CASRKDSYEQYF	TGTGCCAGCAGAAAAGACAGCTACGAGCAGTACTTC
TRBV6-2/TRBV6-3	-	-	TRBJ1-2	CASSYGTLGDYGYTF	TGTGCCAGCAGTTACGGGACACTCGGCGACTATGGCTACACCTTC
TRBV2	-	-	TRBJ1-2	CASSDLDSLYGYTF	TGTGCCAGCAGTGACCTGGACAGTCTCTATGGCTACACCTTC
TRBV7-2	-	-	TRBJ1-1	CASSLFWVGMNTEAFF	TGTGCCAGCAGCTTATTCTGGGTTGGAATGAACACTGAAGCTTTCTTT
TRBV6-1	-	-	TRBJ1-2	CASSEVGPSYGYTF	TGTGCCAGCAGTGAAGTAGGGCCGAGCTATGGCTACACCTTC
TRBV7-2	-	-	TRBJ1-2	CASSSGPGGYGYTF	TGTGCCAGCAGCTCGGGACCGGGGGGCTATGGCTACACCTTC
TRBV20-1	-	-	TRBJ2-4	CSASQGGDEQYF	TGCAGTGCTAGCCAGGGTGGCGATGAGCAGTACTTC
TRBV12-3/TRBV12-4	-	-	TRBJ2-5	CASGGPRIPRSRTQYF	TGTGCCAGCGGGGGACCGAGGATCCCCCGGTCGCGGACCCAGTACTTC
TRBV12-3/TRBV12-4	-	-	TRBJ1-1	CATLRMAGTPEAFF	TGTGCCACCCTTCGGATGGCAGGGACACCTGAAGCTTTCTTT
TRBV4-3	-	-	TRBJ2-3	CASSQLATSTDTQYF	TGCGCCAGCAGCCAACTAGCGACGAGCACAGATACGCAGTATTTT
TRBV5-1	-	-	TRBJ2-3	CASSLHPREVTDTQYF	TGCGCCAGCAGCTTGCACCCCAGGGAGGTCACAGATACGCAGTATTTT
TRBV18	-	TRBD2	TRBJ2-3	CASSGTSGDADTQYF	TGTGCCAGTTCCGGGACTAGCGGGGACGCAGATACGCAGTATTTT
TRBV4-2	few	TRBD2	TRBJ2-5	CASSQISGSKETQYF	TGTGCCAGCAGCCAGATTAGCGGGTCAAAAGAGACCCAGTACTTC
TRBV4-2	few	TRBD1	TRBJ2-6	CASSLRDRDVGANVLTF	TGTGCCAGCAGCCTCCGGGACAGGGACGTGGGGGCCAACGTCCTGACTTTC
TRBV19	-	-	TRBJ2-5	CASSISPEQETQYF	TGTGCCAGTAGTATAAGTCCGGAACAAGAGACCCAGTACTTC
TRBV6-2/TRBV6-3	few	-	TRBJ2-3	CASSYLGSYTYTDTQYF	TGTGCCAGCAGTTACTTGGGCAGCTATACGTATACAGATACGCAGTATTTT
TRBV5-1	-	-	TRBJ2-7	CASSLEHAGEQYF	TGCGCCAGCAGCTTGGAGCACGCTGGCGAGCAGTACTTC
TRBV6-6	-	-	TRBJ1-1	CASTLGGETEAFF	TGTGCCAGCACCTTGGGGGGGGAAACTGAAGCTTTCTTT
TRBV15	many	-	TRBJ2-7	CATSRGSSYEQYF	TGTGCCACCAGCAGAGGATCTTCCTACGAGCAGTACTTC
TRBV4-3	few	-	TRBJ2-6	CASSQVPRAGANVLTF	TGCGCCAGCAGCCAAGTTCCTCGGGCTGGGGCCAACGTCCTGACTTTC
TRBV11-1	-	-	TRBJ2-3	CASSLADGFVDTQYF	TGTGCCAGCAGCTTAGCCGACGGATTCGTGGATACGCAGTATTTT
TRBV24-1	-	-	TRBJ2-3	CATSDKGTDTQYF	TGTGCCACCAGTGATAAAGGGACAGATACGCAGTATTTT
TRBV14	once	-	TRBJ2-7	CASSQGGQYYEQYF	TGTGCCAGCAGCCAAGGGGGGCAATACTACGAGCAGTACTTC
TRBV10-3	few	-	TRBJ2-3	CAISVSRSTDTQYF	TGTGCCATCAGTGTGAGCAGAAGCACAGATACGCAGTATTTT
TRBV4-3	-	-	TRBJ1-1	CASSQAGSYTEAFF	TGCGCCAGCAGCCAAGCTGGGAGCTACACTGAAGCTTTCTTT
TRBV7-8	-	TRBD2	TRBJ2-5	CASSPRGGGGVWETQYF	TGTGCCAGCAGCCCACGGGGGGGCGGAGGTGTGTGGGAGACTCAGTACTTC
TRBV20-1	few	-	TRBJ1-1	CSAHRITRTEAFF	TGCAGTGCCCATCGCATCACGCGCACTGAAGCTTTCTTT
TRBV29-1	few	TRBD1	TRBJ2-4	CSVEVRGQGADIQYF	TGCAGCGTTGAAGTCCGAGGACAGGGGGCGGACATTCAGTACTTC
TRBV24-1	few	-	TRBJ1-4	CATSDPGTPGEKLFF	TGTGCCACCAGTGATCCGGGGACCCCCGGTGAAAAACTGTTTTTT
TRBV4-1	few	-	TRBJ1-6	CASSPKDQSSYNSPLHF	TGCGCCAGCAGCCCCAAAGATCAGAGCTCCTATAATTCACCCCTCCACTTT
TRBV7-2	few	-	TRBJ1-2	CASSFWGRANYGYTF	TGTGCCAGCAGCTTTTGGGGCAGGGCTAACTATGGCTACACCTTC
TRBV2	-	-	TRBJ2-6	CASKNNGGANVLTF	TGTGCCAGCAAGAATAACGGGGGGGCCAACGTCCTGACTTTC
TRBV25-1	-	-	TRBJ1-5	CASSDYNQPQHF	TGTGCCAGCAGTGACTACAATCAGCCCCAGCATTTT
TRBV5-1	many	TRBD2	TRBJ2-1	CASSRTLTSGGLSSSYNEQFF	TGCGCCAGCAGCCGTACCCTGACTAGCGGGGGCCTTTCTAGCTCCTACAATGAGCAGTTCTTC
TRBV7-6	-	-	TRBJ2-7	CASSRADGVYEQYF	TGTGCCAGCAGCCGAGCGGACGGAGTCTACGAGCAGTACTTC
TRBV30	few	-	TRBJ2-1	CAWSANEQFF	TGTGCCTGGAGTGCCAATGAGCAGTTCTTC
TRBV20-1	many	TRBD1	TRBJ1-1	CSARGLQGSRTEAFF	TGCAGTGCTAGAGGATTACAGGGGTCTCGCACTGAAGCTTTCTTT
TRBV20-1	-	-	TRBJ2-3	CSAILGITDTQYF	TGCAGTGCTATCCTGGGCATAACAGATACGCAGTATTTT